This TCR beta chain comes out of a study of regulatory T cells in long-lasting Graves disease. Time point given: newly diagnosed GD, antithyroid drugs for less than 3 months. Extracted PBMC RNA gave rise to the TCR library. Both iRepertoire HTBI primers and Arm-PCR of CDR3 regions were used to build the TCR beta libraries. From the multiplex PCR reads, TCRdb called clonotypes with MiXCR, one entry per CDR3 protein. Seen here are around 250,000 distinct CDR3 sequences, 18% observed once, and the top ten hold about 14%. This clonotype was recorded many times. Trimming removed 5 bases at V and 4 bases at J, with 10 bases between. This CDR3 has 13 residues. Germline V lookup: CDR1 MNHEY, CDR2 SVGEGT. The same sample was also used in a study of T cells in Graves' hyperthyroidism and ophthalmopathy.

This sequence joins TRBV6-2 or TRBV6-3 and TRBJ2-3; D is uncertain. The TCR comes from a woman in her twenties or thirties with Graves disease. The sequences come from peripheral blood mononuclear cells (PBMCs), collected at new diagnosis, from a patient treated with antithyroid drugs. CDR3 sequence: CASSLSLADTQYF. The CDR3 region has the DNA TGTGCCAGCAGTCTGTCTCTCGCAGATACGCAGTATTTT.